The present entry profiles one TCR beta chain with its context. Its specificity is unknown. The CDR3 runs to 13 residues. Between the trimmed V and J ends, which lost 5 bases and 5 bases, there was a span of 10 bases. Germline CDR1 SGHAT, CDR2 FQNNGV. The time point was: patch test 1, 2 weeks after DPC sensitization. The treatment denotes: therapeutic diphenylcyclopropenone sensitization with weekly scalp DPC. Donors were 18 to 70-year-old alopecia patients suitable for DPC. The sample is drawn from a study of human T cells and chemical hapten exposure. On the study more broadly: Minor pooled library volume differences mainly drove per-sample TCR yield variation.

Each CDR3 protein is one row after TCRdb ran MiXCR on the RACE reads. Of 100,000 to 150,000 distinct CDR3 sequences listed, roughly an eighth are singletons. General study results and limits: Unchanged with DPC sensitization were TCRs above 1 in 1000 frequency. Compared with pre-sensitization or healthy control sets, expanded TCRs clustered more.

The rearrangement links TRBV11-2 to TRBJ2-1, with TRBD2 as a possible D gene (7 bases). The source is a young man with alopecia areata. Some clones in this sample may be carry-over from other donors' samples. Here the sequenced sample was whole blood, taken in connection with sensitization to the hapten diphenylcyclopropenone (DPC). This CDR3 is CASSKGGNNEQFF. The CDR3 nucleotides read TGTGCCAGCAGCAAGGGGGGGAACAATGAGCAGTTCTTC.